The T cell receptor (beta chain) under discussion was sequenced for a study of a mutant IDH1 vaccine in newly diagnosed glioma (dated by TCRdb to the early 2020s). At the level of the whole study: Patients were given eight vaccinations, in weeks 1, 3, 5, 7, 11, 15, 19 and 23, which matched visits V03 through V10. Vaccination began 4-6 weeks after radiotherapy alone, or alongside temozolomide cycles in the chemotherapy-containing groups. Of the 25 to 40 patients who were treated, about 62% were male and 37.5% were female, and the mean age was around 43 years. Prior to enrollment, patients had been given standard therapy consisting of radiotherapy alone, temozolomide alone, or radiochemotherapy with temozolomide, with the combination given to most patients. Peripheral blood was collected at six visits: V03 (baseline), V05, V07, V10, V12 and V13. Longitudinal TCRB deep sequencing was performed for roughly 24 treated patients wherever samples were available for exploratory analyses.

The full study reports these points: It was noted by the authors that analyses of patient blood samples could not be reproduced owing to sample limitations. PBMC samples for TCRB deep sequencing were selected based on availability. Immune responses induced by the vaccine were seen in roughly 92% of patients across multiple MHC alleles. Pseudoprogression seemed to be unrelated to changes in the top peripheral T cell clonotypes found by TCRB sequencing.

Its CDR3 holds 15 amino acids, cysteine through phenylalanine. Only the CDR3 portion is preserved as DNA: 45 bases, with reading frame beginning at the first base. The germline ends are 13 bases apart after V is trimmed by 7 bases and J by 1 base. Taken from the germline V gene, the CDR1 and CDR2 loops are SGHVS and FNYEAQ. Turning to this clone: Its antigen remains unidentified. Base quality data are lacking; no much larger clone is found one base away.

This sample's time point label indicates: week 11, during vaccination. Each vaccine dose, consisting of 300 ug of a 20-mer mutant IDH1 peptide in Montanide, was administered subcutaneously with topical imiquimod. Donors had newly diagnosed WHO grade 3 or 4 IDH1-mutant astrocytomas with loss of nuclear ATRX. The samples were drawn from NOA16, a multicentre, single-arm, open-label phase I trial in Germany that tested a mutant IDH1 peptide vaccine in humans for the first time. Genomic DNA for TCRB sequencing was isolated from EDTA blood with the DNeasy Blood and Tissue Kit. Library method: the immunoSEQ multiplex PCR assay. Following the manufacturer's protocol, the hsTCRB Kit was used to amplify rearranged TCR beta chain sequences. An Illumina MiSeq was used to sequence the TCRB libraries. The authors' analysis ran thus. The proprietary platform of the kit vendor was used for demultiplexing, trimming and gene mapping. TCRdb took this table from immuneACCESS and kept in-frame rearrangements with V and J called. Such tables lack part of the clones; where checked against another copy, unresolved V genes explain under half of the gap, and the rest is unexplained. That table is the source of V, J and clone size, and D and trimming were worked out from the DNA. Counted in this sample were 45,000 to 65,000 clones; over 75% of them appeared once. The top ten clones comprise around 2.5% of the sample.

The rearranged chain carries TRBV7-6 and TRBJ2-2; matching of 5 bases hints at TRBD2 as the D gene. The source was PBMCs, collected from a glioma patient whose treatment included an IDH1 peptide vaccine. This clonotype was obtained from a man aged 45-60 years with glioma. The CDR3 protein sequence reads: CASTPLALNTGELFF. The DNA reads as follows: TGTGCCAGCACTCCTCTAGCCCTGAACACCGGGGAGCTGTTTTTT.